Listed below are T cell receptor beta chains from one sample, sequenced in a study of blood T cell repertoires in COVID-19. This table comes from immunoSEQ multiplex PCR, and its TCRdb copy is limited to in-frame clones, with some not included. The sample consists of 72,000 or so clones, approximately 85% of them appearing once. The sequenced material came from peripheral blood. Receptor source: a woman older than 75 with active or convalescent COVID-19. Each CDR3 is given with its conserved first and last residue. The order of the fields is clone size, D gene, V gene, J gene, CDR3 DNA, CDR3 protein. A D gene is named only where the DNA matches it firmly. A row's size may be missing; if present it is once, few, many or a size class.

clone_size: few; d_call: NA; v_call: TRBV5-6; j_call: TRBJ1-2; cdr3_nt: TGTGCCAGCAGCAAACCAACGACAGGCTGGTCCTTC; cdr3_aa: CASSKPTTGWSF
clone_size: NA; d_call: TRBD1; v_call: TRBV6-2/TRBV6-3; j_call: TRBJ1-2; cdr3_nt: TGTGCCAGCAGCAAACAGGGGATCTATGGCTACACCTTC; cdr3_aa: CASSKQGIYGYTF
clone_size: NA; d_call: NA; v_call: TRBV6-1; j_call: TRBJ1-5; cdr3_nt: TGTGCCAGCAGTGAAGCGTCACTCTCGCAGCCCCAGCATTTT; cdr3_aa: CASSEASLSQPQHF
clone_size: NA; d_call: NA; v_call: TRBV28; j_call: TRBJ1-2; cdr3_nt: TGTGCCAGCCAGACGGGAGAGGGGTATGGCTACACCTTC; cdr3_aa: CASQTGEGYGYTF
clone_size: NA; d_call: TRBD1; v_call: TRBV2; j_call: TRBJ1-2; cdr3_nt: TGTGCCAGCCTTGCGGACAGGGGCAACTATGGCTACACCTTC; cdr3_aa: CASLADRGNYGYTF
clone_size: NA; d_call: NA; v_call: TRBV5-4; j_call: TRBJ2-5; cdr3_nt: TGTGCCAGCAGCTTGGGAGGGGGAGAGGAGACCCAGTACTTC; cdr3_aa: CASSLGGGEETQYF
clone_size: NA; d_call: TRBD2; v_call: TRBV9; j_call: TRBJ2-3; cdr3_nt: TGTGCCAGCAGCTCCCGGACTAGCGGGGGGGCCGCAGATACGCAGTATTTT; cdr3_aa: CASSSRTSGGAADTQYF
clone_size: NA; d_call: NA; v_call: TRBV6-1; j_call: TRBJ1-2; cdr3_nt: TGTGCCAGCAGTGAAGGGCGGAACGACTTGAGATCCTTC; cdr3_aa: CASSEGRNDLRSF
clone_size: few; d_call: NA; v_call: TRBV9; j_call: TRBJ1-1; cdr3_nt: TGTGCCAGCAGCGCCCGGGGGGGCTCGAACACTGAAGCTTTCTTT; cdr3_aa: CASSARGGSNTEAFF
clone_size: NA; d_call: TRBD1; v_call: TRBV30; j_call: TRBJ2-7; cdr3_nt: TGTGCCTGGAGCACCCTATTCCGGACAGGGGGCCACGAGCAGTACTTC; cdr3_aa: CAWSTLFRTGGHEQYF
clone_size: NA; d_call: NA; v_call: TRBV18; j_call: TRBJ1-5; cdr3_nt: TGTGCCAGCTCACCACCCCCCTCGGGAGGTGGAGATCAGCCCCAGCATTTT; cdr3_aa: CASSPPPSGGGDQPQHF
clone_size: NA; d_call: NA; v_call: TRBV12-3/TRBV12-4; j_call: TRBJ2-7; cdr3_nt: TGTGCCAGCAGTTTGTCGGGGTCGGGCGAGCAGTACTTC; cdr3_aa: CASSLSGSGEQYF
clone_size: NA; d_call: NA; v_call: TRBV7-3; j_call: TRBJ1-2; cdr3_nt: TGTGCCAGCAGCTTAAATCTGCCAGGCCCCTACACCTTC; cdr3_aa: CASSLNLPGPYTF
clone_size: NA; d_call: NA; v_call: TRBV27; j_call: TRBJ1-1; cdr3_nt: TGTGCCAGCAGTTTACGGAGTTACACTGAAGCTTTCTTT; cdr3_aa: CASSLRSYTEAFF
clone_size: NA; d_call: TRBD2; v_call: TRBV24-1; j_call: TRBJ2-3; cdr3_nt: TGTGCCACCAGTGATCCGGGACTAGCATTATACACAGATACGCAGTATTTT; cdr3_aa: CATSDPGLALYTDTQYF
clone_size: NA; d_call: NA; v_call: TRBV4-1; j_call: TRBJ2-4; cdr3_nt: TGCGCCAGCAGCCAAGGTCCCCGCACCACCGCCGGGGCCAAAAACATTCAGTACTTC; cdr3_aa: CASSQGPRTTAGAKNIQYF
clone_size: NA; d_call: TRBD1; v_call: TRBV13; j_call: TRBJ1-1; cdr3_nt: TGTGCCAGCAGCGGCACAGGGGGAAGTACTGAAGCTTTCTTT; cdr3_aa: CASSGTGGSTEAFF
clone_size: NA; d_call: TRBD1; v_call: TRBV5-4; j_call: TRBJ2-7; cdr3_nt: TGTGCCAGCAGGGATACCGGGACAGATTTATCCAAGCAGTACTTC; cdr3_aa: CASRDTGTDLSKQYF
clone_size: NA; d_call: TRBD1; v_call: TRBV4-1; j_call: TRBJ1-6; cdr3_nt: TGCGCCAGCAGCCAAGATCTGGGACAGTCGAGTGACTATAATTCACCCCTCCACTTT; cdr3_aa: CASSQDLGQSSDYNSPLHF
clone_size: NA; d_call: NA; v_call: TRBV19; j_call: TRBJ2-6; cdr3_nt: TGTGCCAGTAGTATTTCGATGAGAAGCTCTGGGGCCAACGTCCTGACTTTC; cdr3_aa: CASSISMRSSGANVLTF
clone_size: NA; d_call: TRBD1; v_call: TRBV6-5; j_call: TRBJ2-2; cdr3_nt: TGTGCCAGCAGTTCCGGGACAGGCTCGTCGGGGGAGCTGTTTTTT; cdr3_aa: CASSSGTGSSGELFF
clone_size: NA; d_call: TRBD2; v_call: TRBV11-2; j_call: TRBJ2-3; cdr3_nt: TGTGCCAGCGGTAGGGTAGCGGGGAGCACAGATACGCAGTATTTT; cdr3_aa: CASGRVAGSTDTQYF
clone_size: NA; d_call: NA; v_call: TRBV7-8; j_call: TRBJ1-1; cdr3_nt: TGTGCCAGCAGCTTAGTAGGGGGAGGGACTGAAGCTTTCTTT; cdr3_aa: CASSLVGGGTEAFF
clone_size: NA; d_call: NA; v_call: TRBV7-2; j_call: TRBJ1-5; cdr3_nt: TGTGCCAGCAGCTTACGAGCTTGGGGGCATCAGCCCCAGCATTTT; cdr3_aa: CASSLRAWGHQPQHF
clone_size: NA; d_call: NA; v_call: TRBV6-5; j_call: TRBJ1-5; cdr3_nt: TGTGCCAGCAGTTACACCTCCCCGGATCAGCCCCAGCATTTT; cdr3_aa: CASSYTSPDQPQHF
clone_size: NA; d_call: NA; v_call: TRBV6-2/TRBV6-3; j_call: TRBJ2-3; cdr3_nt: TGTGCCAGCAGTTACGTGGCCGCTCTTCTGGATACGCAGTATTTT; cdr3_aa: CASSYVAALLDTQYF
clone_size: NA; d_call: NA; v_call: TRBV4-3; j_call: TRBJ2-4; cdr3_nt: TGCGCCAGCAGCCAAAATTATCTCGGGGTAGCCAAAAACATTCAGTACTTC; cdr3_aa: CASSQNYLGVAKNIQYF